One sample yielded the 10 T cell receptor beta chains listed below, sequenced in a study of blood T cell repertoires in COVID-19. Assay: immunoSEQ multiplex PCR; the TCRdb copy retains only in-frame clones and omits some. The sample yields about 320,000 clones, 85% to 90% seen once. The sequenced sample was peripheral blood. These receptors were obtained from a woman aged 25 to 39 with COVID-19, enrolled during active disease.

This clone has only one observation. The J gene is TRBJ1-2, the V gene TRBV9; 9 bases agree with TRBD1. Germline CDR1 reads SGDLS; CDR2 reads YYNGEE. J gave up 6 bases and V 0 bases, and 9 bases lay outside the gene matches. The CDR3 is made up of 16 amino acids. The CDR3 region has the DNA TGTGCCAGCAGCGTAGCTAAGACAGGGGGTTTCGATGGCTACACCTTC. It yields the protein CASSVAKTGGFDGYTF.

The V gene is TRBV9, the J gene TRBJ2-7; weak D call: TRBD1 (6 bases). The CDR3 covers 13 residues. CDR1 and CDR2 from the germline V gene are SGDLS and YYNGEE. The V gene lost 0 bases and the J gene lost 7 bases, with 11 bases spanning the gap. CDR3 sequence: CASSVGGLREQYF. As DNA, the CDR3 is TGTGCCAGCAGCGTAGGGGGGCTTCGAGAGCAGTACTTC.

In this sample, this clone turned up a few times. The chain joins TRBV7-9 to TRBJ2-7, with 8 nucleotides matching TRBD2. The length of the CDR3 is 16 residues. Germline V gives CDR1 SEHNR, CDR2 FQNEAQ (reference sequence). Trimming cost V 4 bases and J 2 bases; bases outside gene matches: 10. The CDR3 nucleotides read TGTGCCAGCAGCTCCGAAATAAGCGGGGGTGCCTACGAGCAGTACTTC. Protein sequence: CASSSEISGGAYEQYF.

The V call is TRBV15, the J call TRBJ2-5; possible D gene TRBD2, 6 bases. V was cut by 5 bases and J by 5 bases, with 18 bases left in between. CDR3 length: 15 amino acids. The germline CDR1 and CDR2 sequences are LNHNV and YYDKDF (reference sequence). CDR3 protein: CATSPNLDAGETQYF. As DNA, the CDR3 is TGTGCCACCAGCCCAAACCTTGATGCGGGGGAGACCCAGTACTTC.

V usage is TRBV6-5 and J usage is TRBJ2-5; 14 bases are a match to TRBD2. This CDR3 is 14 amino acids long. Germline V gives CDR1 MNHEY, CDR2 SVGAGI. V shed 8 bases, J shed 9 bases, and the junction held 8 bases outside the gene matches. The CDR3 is CASRTSGGPGAQYF. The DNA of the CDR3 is TGTGCCAGCCGGACTAGCGGGGGGCCCGGGGCCCAGTACTTC.

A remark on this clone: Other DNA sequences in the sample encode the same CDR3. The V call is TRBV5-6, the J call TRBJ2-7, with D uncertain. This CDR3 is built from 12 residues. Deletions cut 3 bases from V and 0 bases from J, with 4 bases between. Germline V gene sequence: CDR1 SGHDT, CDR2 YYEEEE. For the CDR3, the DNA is TGTGCCAGCAGCTCCAGCTCCTACGAGCAGTACTTC. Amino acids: CASSSSSYEQYF.

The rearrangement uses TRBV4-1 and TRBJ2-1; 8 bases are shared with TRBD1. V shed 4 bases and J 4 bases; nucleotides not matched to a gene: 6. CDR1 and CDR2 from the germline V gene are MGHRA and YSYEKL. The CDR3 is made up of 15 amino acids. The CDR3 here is CASSLTGQVYNEQFF. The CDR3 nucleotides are TGCGCCAGCAGCCTAACGGGACAGGTGTACAATGAGCAGTTCTTC.

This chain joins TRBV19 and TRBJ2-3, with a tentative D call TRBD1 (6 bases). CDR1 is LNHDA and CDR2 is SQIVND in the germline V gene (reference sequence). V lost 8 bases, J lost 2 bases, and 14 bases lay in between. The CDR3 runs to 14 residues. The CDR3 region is CASGKDSSTDTQYF. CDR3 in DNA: TGTGCCAGTGGTAAGGACAGTTCCACAGATACGCAGTATTTT.

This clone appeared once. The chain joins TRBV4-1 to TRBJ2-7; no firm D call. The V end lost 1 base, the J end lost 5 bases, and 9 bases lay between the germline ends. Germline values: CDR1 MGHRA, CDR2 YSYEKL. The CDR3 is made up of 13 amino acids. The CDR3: CASSQGRSDEQYF. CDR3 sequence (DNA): TGCGCCAGCAGCCAAGGCAGATCAGACGAGCAGTACTTC.

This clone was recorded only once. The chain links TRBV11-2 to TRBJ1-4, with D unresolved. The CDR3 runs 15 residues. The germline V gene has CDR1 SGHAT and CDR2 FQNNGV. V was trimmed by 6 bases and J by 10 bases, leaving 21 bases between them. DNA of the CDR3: TGTGCCAGCAGAGATTTCGGGATCGGCAGCGGAAAACTGTTTTTT. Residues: CASRDFGIGSGKLFF.